One sample yielded the 26 T cell receptor beta chains listed below, sequenced in a study of response to subunit inactivated influenza vaccine. TCRdb re-called the RT-PCR reads with MiXCR, one entry per CDR3 protein. The table shows approximately 490,000 distinct CDR3 sequences, with 7.2% occurring only once. Sequenced here: PBMCs from blood, sampled around 25 months after vaccination. The source of these receptors is a man aged 50-75 years who received an inactivated influenza vaccine.

This clonotype was counted at least ten times. The J gene is TRBJ2-5, the V gene TRBV12-3 or TRBV12-4, with 10 nucleotides matching TRBD1. The CDR3 has 15 amino acids. Losses at the gene ends were 6 bases for V and 5 bases for J; bases not matched to a gene: 9. Here the CDR3 DNA reads TGTGCCAGCAGCCCCGGGACAGGGGTCGTGGAGACCCAGTACTTC. It specifies CASSPGTGVVETQYF.

In this sample, this clonotype turned up many times. This chain connects TRBV16 to TRBJ2-7; possibly TRBD2 for D (5 bases). V was shortened by 0 bases and J by 4 bases, with 13 bases between the two germline ends. The V gene's germline CDR1 is KGHSY and CDR2 FQNENV. The CDR3 consists of 15 residues. The DNA of the CDR3 is TGTGCCAGCAGCCAATCCGCGAGGGCCTTTTACGAGCAGTACTTC. Its protein is CASSQSARAFYEQYF. The variable domain in full, completed from reference TRBV16 and TRBJ2-7, reads GEEVAQTPKHLVRGEGQKAKLYCAPIKGHSYVFWYQQVLKNEFKFLISFQNENVFDETGMPKERFSAKCLPNSPCSLEIQATKLEDSAVYFCASSQSARAFYEQYFGPGTRLTVT.

The sample holds many counts of this clonotype. The gene calls are TRBV4-2 and TRBJ2-7; D not resolved. Germline CDR1 LGHNA, CDR2 YNFKEQ. The CDR3 totals 14 residues. V shed 1 base and J shed 4 bases, with 11 bases lying between them. As DNA, the CDR3 is TGTGCCAGCAGCCAAGGGACCGGCACGTACGAGCAGTACTTC. It yields the protein CASSQGTGTYEQYF.

This clonotype has a count of ten or more. This chain uses TRBV7-9 with TRBJ2-1; a possible D gene is TRBD2 (5 bases). The CDR3 length is 14 residues. The germline gives CDR1 SEHNR, CDR2 FQNEAQ (reference sequence). The V end was cut by 7 bases, the J end by 4 bases, with 14 bases between. The CDR3 coding sequence is TGTGCCAGCATCCAGTGGGGAGATTACAATGAGCAGTTCTTC. Its translation is CASIQWGDYNEQFF.

This clonotype was observed a handful of times. The gene calls are TRBV4-2 and TRBJ2-1, with TRBD2 matching over 13 bases. With 2 bases clipped from V and 8 bases from J, the junction kept 6 bases outside the gene matches. The CDR3 contains 16 residues. CDR1 and CDR2 from the germline V gene are LGHNA and YNFKEQ. The CDR3 sequence: CASSQLGLAGVHEQFF. In nucleotides, the CDR3 is TGTGCCAGCAGCCAACTAGGACTAGCGGGAGTTCATGAGCAGTTCTTC.

This chain links TRBV9 with TRBJ2-2; 11 nucleotides line up with TRBD2. With V trimmed by 3 bases and J by 4 bases, 8 bases remained unmatched. Germline V CDR1 and CDR2: SGDLS, YYNGEE. This CDR3 has 17 residues. The CDR3 spells CASSARSGTSGTGELFF. CDR3 in DNA: TGTGCCAGCAGCGCAAGATCCGGGACTAGCGGCACCGGGGAGCTGTTTTTT.

V gene TRBV9 combines with J gene TRBJ1-6; D is possibly TRBD1 (6 bases). The germline V gene has CDR1 SGDLS and CDR2 YYNGEE. V was clipped by 3 bases and J by 10 bases, with 14 bases between them. This CDR3 comprises 14 residues. CDR3 protein: CASSAQGAGSPLHF. In DNA, the CDR3 is TGTGCCAGCAGCGCACAGGGCGCAGGCTCACCCCTCCACTTT.

This clonotype showed up just a few times. The chain combines TRBV5-6 with TRBJ2-7; the D gene is possibly TRBD1 (6 bases). Germline loops: CDR1 SGHDT, CDR2 YYEEEE. This CDR3 spans 13 amino acids. The ends were cut back, 2 bases at V and 4 bases at J, with 10 bases in the middle. This chain's CDR3 is CASSLQGMYEQYF. The DNA of the CDR3 is TGTGCCAGCAGCTTACAGGGCATGTACGAGCAGTACTTC.

This clonotype showed up many times. V gene TRBV5-1 combines with J gene TRBJ2-7; 11 bases align to TRBD2. The CDR3 runs to 16 residues. CDR1 is SGHRS, CDR2 YFSETQ, per germline. Germline trimming cut 0 bases from V and 4 bases from J; bases unmatched to any gene: 6. CDR3: CASSLAFTSGSYEQYF. The CDR3 DNA reads TGCGCCAGCAGCTTGGCCTTCACTAGCGGGAGTTACGAGCAGTACTTC.

V and J are TRBV9 and TRBJ2-3, with 8 positions matching TRBD2. The germline V gene encodes CDR1 SGDLS and CDR2 YYNGEE. This CDR3 is built from 15 residues. J gave up 0 bases and V 2 bases, and 2 bases lay outside the gene matches. The CDR3 DNA reads as TGTGCCAGCAGCGTTAGCGGGACTAGCACAGATACGCAGTATTTT. This sequence encodes CASSVSGTSTDTQYF.

This sequence joins TRBV6-5 and TRBJ2-3; D uncertain. V was shortened by 2 bases and J by 1 base, with 13 bases between the two germline ends. CDR3 length equals 16 residues. Germline V gene data show CDR1 as MNHEY and CDR2 as SVGAGI. The CDR3 region is CASSYGSGPGTDTQYF. In nucleotides, the CDR3 is TGTGCCAGCAGTTACGGTTCTGGGCCAGGCACAGATACGCAGTATTTT.

The chain couples TRBV7-8 to TRBJ2-1, with D maybe TRBD2 (6 bases). Per germline, CDR1 SGHVS and CDR2 FQNEAQ. There are 16 residues in the CDR3. V was shortened by 8 bases and J by 0 bases, with 17 bases between the two germline ends. The CDR3 sequence is CASGYKRVSSYNEQFF. CDR3 bases: TGTGCCAGCGGATATAAGCGGGTTAGCTCCTACAATGAGCAGTTCTTC.

Only a few counts were recorded for this clonotype. The chain carries TRBV6-2 or TRBV6-3 and TRBJ1-3; 10 bases match TRBD1. There are 16 residues in the CDR3. With V trimmed by 2 bases and J by 2 bases, 3 bases remained unmatched. Germline CDR1 and CDR2: MNHEY and SVGEGT. The CDR3 region has the DNA TGTGCCAGCAGTTACCTCGGGACAGGGGCTGGAAACACCATATATTTT. This translates into CASSYLGTGAGNTIYF.

This clonotype was observed a few times. The V gene is TRBV7-3, the J gene TRBJ2-7; D unclear. The CDR3 is made up of 13 amino acids. V gave up 0 bases and J gave up 5 bases, with 8 bases separating them. CDR1 is SGHTA and CDR2 is FQGTGA in the germline V gene. Written as DNA, the CDR3 is TGTGCCAGCAGCTTAACCGCAGGAAACGAGCAGTACTTC. Residues: CASSLTAGNEQYF.

This clonotype was seen many times. The CDR3 DNA reads as TGTGCCAGCAGCCCAGGGAGGTACATTCAGTACTTC. This gives the protein CASSPGRYIQYF. The chain is built from TRBV12-3 or TRBV12-4 and TRBJ2-4; D possibly corresponds to TRBD2 (6 bases). V lost 6 bases and J 8 bases, leaving 11 bases between the germline ends. This CDR3 has 12 amino acids.

This clonotype was seen a handful of times. This chain links TRBV5-1 with TRBJ2-5, with TRBD1 identical over 7 bases. The trim removed 2 bases at V and 2 bases at J, leaving 12 bases unmatched. The CDR3 runs 17 residues. CDR1 SGHRS and CDR2 YFSETQ come from the germline V gene. The CDR3 here is CASSFLAFGTAQETQYF. Here the CDR3 DNA reads TGCGCCAGCAGCTTTCTTGCCTTCGGGACAGCTCAAGAGACCCAGTACTTC.

Ten or more counts support this clonotype. This sequence joins TRBV6-2 or TRBV6-3 and TRBJ2-7; the D gene is possibly TRBD1 (6 bases). V was cut by 6 bases and J by 6 bases, with 9 bases left in between. The CDR3 consists of 11 residues. Looked up from germline, CDR1 is MNHEY and CDR2 is SVGEGT. The chain's CDR3 is CASSDRSEQYF. The CDR3 coding sequence is TGTGCCAGCAGCGACAGGTCCGAGCAGTACTTC.

This clonotype has only a few counts. The J gene is TRBJ1-6, the V gene TRBV4-2; D is uncertain. Germline lookup yields CDR1 LGHNA and CDR2 YNFKEQ. This CDR3 is 18 amino acids long. Trimming took 4 bases from V and 0 from J, leaving 16 bases between them. Here the CDR3 reads CASSRMVGASSYNSPLHF. The CDR3 coding sequence is TGTGCCAGCAGCCGTATGGTCGGCGCGAGCTCCTATAATTCACCCCTCCACTTT.

In this sample, this clonotype turned up many times. The rearrangement uses TRBV5-1 and TRBJ1-4; D is possibly TRBD1 (6 bases). V dropped 4 bases and J dropped 1 base, with 14 bases sitting between them. The CDR3 covers 16 residues. Germline CDR1 is SGHRS and CDR2 is YFSETQ. CDR3: CASSLQGMGTNEKLFF. In DNA, the CDR3 is TGCGCCAGCAGCCTACAGGGAATGGGAACTAATGAAAAACTGTTTTTT.

This clonotype was seen only a few times. The chain joins TRBV27 to TRBJ2-6, with TRBD2 as a possible D gene (6 bases). CDR3 size: 17 residues. V was trimmed by 4 bases and J by 2 bases, leaving 15 bases between them. Germline CDR1 MNHEY, CDR2 SMNVEV (reference sequence). The CDR3 region has the DNA TGTGCCAGCAGTTCAAACGGAGGGTATCCTGGGGCCAACGTCCTGACTTTC. Translated, it gives CASSSNGGYPGANVLTF.

The chain has TRBV4-1 and TRBJ1-2; tentative D call: TRBD1 (6 bases). CDR1 and CDR2 from the germline V gene are MGHRA and YSYEKL. The CDR3 is made up of 14 amino acids. V was shortened by 0 bases and J by 8 bases, with 13 bases between the two germline ends. Here the CDR3 reads CASSQDQGQGGYTF. CDR3 bases: TGCGCCAGCAGCCAAGATCAGGGGCAGGGAGGCTACACCTTC.

The gene calls are TRBV9 and TRBJ1-1; 7 nucleotides align to TRBD1. V lost 2 bases to trimming and J lost 1 base; unmatched junction nucleotides: 5. Germline CDR1 and CDR2: SGDLS and YYNGEE. This CDR3 contains 15 residues. Here the CDR3 DNA reads TGTGCCAGCAGCGTGGAGGGACAGCCGAACACTGAAGCTTTCTTT. Residues: CASSVEGQPNTEAFF.

In its sample, this clonotype was seen many times. The chain recombines TRBV5-1 with TRBJ1-2; no clear D gene. Trimming removed 0 bases from V and 7 bases from J, with 7 bases in between. Germline CDR1 SGHRS, CDR2 YFSETQ. The CDR3 contains 12 residues. The CDR3, as DNA: TGCGCCAGCAGCTTGGAATTAGGTGGCTACACCTTC. It yields the protein CASSLELGGYTF.

This rearrangement joins TRBV11-2 to TRBJ1-6; D remains unclear. V was shortened by 1 base and J by 7 bases, with 8 bases between the two germline ends. The CDR3 totals 14 residues. The germline V gene has CDR1 SGHAT and CDR2 FQNNGV. Here the CDR3 DNA reads TGTGCCAGCAGCTTAGTTTATGGAAATTCACCCCTCCACTTT. Translated: CASSLVYGNSPLHF.

This chain uses TRBV5-1 with TRBJ2-1; no clear D. V dropped 0 bases and J dropped 5 bases, with 12 bases sitting between them. The CDR3 spans 15 residues. The germline V gene has CDR1 SGHRS and CDR2 YFSETQ. Written as DNA, the CDR3 is TGCGCCAGCAGCTTGGCAACCGGGCGCAACAATGAGCAGTTCTTC. Translating gives CASSLATGRNNEQFF.

This clonotype has a handful of counts. The gene calls are TRBV9 and TRBJ2-2; D unresolved. The germline V gene has CDR1 SGDLS and CDR2 YYNGEE. V dropped 4 bases and J dropped 0 bases, with 10 bases sitting between them. This CDR3 spans 15 amino acids. As DNA, the CDR3 is TGTGCCAGCAGCTCCCGAGGCCCGAACACCGGGGAGCTGTTTTTT. Its translation is CASSSRGPNTGELFF.